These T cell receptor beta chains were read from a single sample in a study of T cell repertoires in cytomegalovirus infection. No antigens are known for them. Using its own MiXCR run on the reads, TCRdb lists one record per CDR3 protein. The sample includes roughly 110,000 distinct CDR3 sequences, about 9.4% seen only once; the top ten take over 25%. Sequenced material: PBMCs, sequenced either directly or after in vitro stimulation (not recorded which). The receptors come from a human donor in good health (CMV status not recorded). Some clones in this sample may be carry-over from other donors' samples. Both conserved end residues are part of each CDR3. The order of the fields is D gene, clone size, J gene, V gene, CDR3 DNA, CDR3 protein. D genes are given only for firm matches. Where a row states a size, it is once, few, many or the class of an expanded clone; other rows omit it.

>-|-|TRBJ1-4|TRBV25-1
TGTGCCAGCAGTTCCAGGGGTGAAAAACTGTTTTTT
CASSSRGEKLFF
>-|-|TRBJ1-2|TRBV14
TGTGCCAGCAGCCAAGGGCCGGTTCATGGCTACACCTTC
CASSQGPVHGYTF
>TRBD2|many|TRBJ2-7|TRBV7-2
TGTGCCAGCAGCTTAGTAGCTGCGGGAGGGCCGCGGAACGAGCAGTACTTC
CASSLVAAGGPRNEQYF
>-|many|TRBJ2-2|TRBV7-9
TGTGCCAGCAGCTTAGCCAGGGAAGGGGAGCTGTTTTTT
CASSLAREGELFF
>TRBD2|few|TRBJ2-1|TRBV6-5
TGTGCCAGCAGTCTACTAGCGGGGCACAATGAGCAGTTCTTC
CASSLLAGHNEQFF
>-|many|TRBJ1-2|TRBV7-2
TGTGCCAGCAGCTTAGTTGGATCGACAAACTATGGCTACACCTTC
CASSLVGSTNYGYTF
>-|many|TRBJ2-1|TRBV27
TGTGCCAGCAGTGCAGGGAGCGAGCAGTTCTTC
CASSAGSEQFF
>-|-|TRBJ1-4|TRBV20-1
TGCAGTGCCCTAGGACGGGTTAATGAAAAACTGTTTTTT
CSALGRVNEKLFF
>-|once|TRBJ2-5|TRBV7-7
TGTGCCAGCAGCCAGAACAGGTTCGAGACCCAGTACTTC
CASSQNRFETQYF
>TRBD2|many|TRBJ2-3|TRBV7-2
TGTGCCAGCAGCCCCGGGGCTAGCGGGATGGGAGATACGCAGTATTTT
CASSPGASGMGDTQYF
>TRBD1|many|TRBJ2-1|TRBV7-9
TGTGCCAGCAGCGAGATACAGGGGCGCGACAATGAGCAGTTCTTC
CASSEIQGRDNEQFF
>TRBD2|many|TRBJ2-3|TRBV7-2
TGTGCCAGCAGCCCGACGAGACTAGCGGGGGGCACAGATACGCAGTATTTT
CASSPTRLAGGTDTQYF
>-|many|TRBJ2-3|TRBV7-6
TGTGCCAGCAGCTTAACAGGTAGCACAGATACGCAGTATTTT
CASSLTGSTDTQYF
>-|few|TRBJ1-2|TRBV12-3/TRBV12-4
TGTGCCAGCAGTTTAGACAGGGAAGGCTACACCTTC
CASSLDREGYTF
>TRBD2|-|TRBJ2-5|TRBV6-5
TGTGCCAGCAGTCTGGACGGGGGGACGGGAGAGACCCAGTACTTC
CASSLDGGTGETQYF
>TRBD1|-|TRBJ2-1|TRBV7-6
TGTGCCAGCAGCTTATTAGGACAGGGGACCAATGAGCAGTTCTTC
CASSLLGQGTNEQFF
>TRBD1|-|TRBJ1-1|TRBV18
TGTGCCAGCTCACCACTGACAGGGGGAACTGAAGCTTTCTTT
CASSPLTGGTEAFF
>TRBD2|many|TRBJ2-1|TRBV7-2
TGTGCCAGCAGCCCGTATTCGACTAGCGGGTCGTCGCAGTTCTTC
CASSPYSTSGSSQFF
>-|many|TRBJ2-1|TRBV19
TGTGCCAGTAGTTTAACCCACAGGGTCGAGCAGTTCTTC
CASSLTHRVEQFF
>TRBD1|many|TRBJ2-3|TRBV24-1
TGTGCCACCAGTGACCCGGACAGGACCAACACAGATACGCAGTATTTT
CATSDPDRTNTDTQYF